This is a list of T cell receptor beta chains from one sample in a study of blood T cell repertoires in COVID-19. Here immunoSEQ multiplex PCR was the method, and the copy in TCRdb shows in-frame clones only, minus some. The data hold roughly 60,000 clones, with 82% observed a single time. The specimen was peripheral blood. The origin of the receptors is a human donor in a cohort sampled during active or convalescent COVID-19. Both conserved end residues are part of each CDR3. Fields, in order: V gene, J gene, CDR3 protein.

>TRBV3-1/TRBV3-2|TRBJ1-4
CASSHLLGGLGEKLFF
>TRBV24-1|TRBJ1-1
CATSDLAWGRGLNTEAFF
>TRBV19|TRBJ1-2
CASSYRGARIYGYTF
>TRBV9|TRBJ2-2
CARRSLAGGRGGELFF
>TRBV5-1|TRBJ2-3
CASSPGGGAGDTQYF
>TRBV6-5|TRBJ2-7
CASSYSRNGLYEQYF
>TRBV3-1/TRBV3-2|TRBJ2-7
CASSQEGTGSYEQYF
>TRBV27|TRBJ1-5
CASSLREGQYRNQPQHF
>TRBV19|TRBJ1-2
CASSPVASYGYTF
>TRBV6-2/TRBV6-3|TRBJ1-5
CASSYYGTGDQPQHF
>TRBV4-2|TRBJ2-5
CASSQGGGPRATLAETQYF
>TRBV11-3|TRBJ2-7
CASSPGTGPEQYF
>TRBV11-1|TRBJ2-1
CASSSLAGYHNEQFF
>TRBV2|TRBJ1-4
CASGRTGGKVEKLFF
>TRBV10-3|TRBJ2-3
CAISEEQGYDTQYF
>TRBV4-3|TRBJ1-1
CASSQSGLNTEAFF
>TRBV9|TRBJ2-7
CASSVAIGQGANEQYF
>TRBV6-5|TRBJ1-4
CASTTDISEKLFF
>TRBV5-1|TRBJ1-2
CASRGQGLYGYTF
>TRBV19|TRBJ1-2
CASSIPQGRRGYTF
>TRBV7-9|TRBJ2-7
CASSWDSPGYEQYF
>TRBV7-9|TRBJ2-7
CASSLASGGPSHEQYF
>TRBV5-1|TRBJ1-1
CASSLAVNTEAFF
>TRBV5-4|TRBJ2-5
CASSLGLSGGETQYF
>TRBV6-6|TRBJ2-7
CASSYPAGQDEQYF
>TRBV19|TRBJ2-3
CASSIDLPVAGVDTQYF
>TRBV19|TRBJ1-1
CASSGLQGLGNTEAFF
>TRBV4-2|TRBJ2-3
CASSPRLAGSSTDTQYF
>TRBV9|TRBJ2-3
CASSAEGVADTQYF
>TRBV2|TRBJ2-3
CASSRSTDTQYF
>TRBV7-3|TRBJ2-7
CASSLSGTSYEQYF
>TRBV19|TRBJ2-1
CASSIVNGPGGEQFF
>TRBV2|TRBJ2-3
CASSGPGGTDTQYF
>TRBV7-9|TRBJ1-1
CASSSTEEAFF
>TRBV5-1|TRBJ2-7
CASSLAQGGYEQYF
>TRBV19|TRBJ1-6
CASRNTGSSNSPLHF
>TRBV19|TRBJ2-5
CASRRWGRASGDQETQYF
>TRBV12-3/TRBV12-4|TRBJ2-7
CASSLRDSYEQYF
>TRBV12-3/TRBV12-4|TRBJ1-6
CASSLRQGDLHF
>TRBV11-2|TRBJ1-2
CASSSGLIAGYTF
>TRBV6-1|TRBJ1-1
CASSEWGQANTEAFF
>TRBV7-9|TRBJ1-4
CASSLGAGDGELFF
>TRBV24-1|TRBJ2-3
CATSSPQGPDTQYF
>TRBV6-5|TRBJ1-5
CASRSFKSARIVQHF
>TRBV7-9|TRBJ2-1
CASSQGTGVTSYNEQFF
>TRBV11-3|TRBJ1-1
CASSPGRGNTEAFF
>TRBV4-1|TRBJ2-1
CASSQDRGTGEYNEQFF
>TRBV11-2|TRBJ2-7
CASSSTVPSYEQYF
>TRBV6-1|TRBJ2-3
CASSEAPGTGASTDTQYF
>TRBV9|TRBJ1-2
CASSVEPRGQGAGYGYTF